Sequencing of this T cell receptor beta chain was carried out in a study of vaccination effects on CD4 cells after COVID-19. CDR1 and CDR2 from the germline V gene are SGDLS and YYNGEE. Trimming left V 0 bases short and J 4 bases short, with 6 bases between. The CDR3 length is 13 residues. In the case of this clone: The target antigen is unknown. Other nucleotide sequences from this sample produce the same CDR3.

This table comes from immunoSEQ multiplex PCR, and its TCRdb copy is limited to in-frame clones, with some not included. Counted here are tens of thousands of clones, about two thirds occurring once; the ten biggest clones make up 4% to 4.5%. An approximately 10-day culture period preceded the isolation of CD4+ T cells. Sequenced here: CD4+ T cells from PBMCs cultured without peptide, sampled before COVID-19 vaccination. The chain couples TRBV9 to TRBJ2-3, with a weak D call TRBD1 (6 bases). This sequence originates from a human donor who received a COVID-19 vaccine. This CDR3 reads CASSVGQADTQYF. Here the CDR3 DNA reads TGTGCCAGCAGCGTAGGACAGGCAGATACGCAGTATTTT.